Below are 18 T cell receptor beta chains sequenced from a single sample in a study of T cells in Graves' hyperthyroidism and ophthalmopathy. TCR beta CDR3 regions were amplified from RNA transcripts. First-round RT-PCR targeting the TCR CDR3 was performed with the HTBI primer set. TCRdb analysed the multiplex PCR reads with MiXCR anew, one entry per CDR3 protein. The table includes some 500,000 distinct CDR3 sequences, 14% detected once. The sequenced sample consisted of blood. The receptors here all came from a woman between 18 and 29 years old with Graves' hyperthyroidism.

In this sample, this clonotype turned up many times. The rearrangement links TRBV2 to TRBJ2-3; D unclear. The CDR3 sequence is 13 residues long. The V gene's germline CDR1 is SNHLY and CDR2 FYNNEI. V shed 7 bases and J shed 1 base, with 9 bases lying between them. The CDR3 region is CASIRTGTDTQYF. The CDR3 nucleotides are TGTGCCAGCATTCGGACGGGCACAGATACGCAGTATTTT.

This clonotype was picked up a small number of times. J is TRBJ2-1 and V is TRBV3-1, with 13 positions matching TRBD2. The V gene end was trimmed by 4 bases and the J gene end by 6 bases; junction bases not matched to a gene: 15. Germline V lookup: CDR1 LGHDT, CDR2 YNNKEL (reference sequence). This CDR3 has 19 amino acids. The CDR3 is CASSPSPPWTSGSPNEQFF. In DNA form, the CDR3 reads TGTGCCAGCAGCCCTAGTCCACCCTGGACTAGCGGGAGTCCCAATGAGCAGTTCTTC.

The chain links TRBV3-1 to TRBJ1-5; D gene uncertain. Germline assignment: CDR1 LGHDT and CDR2 YNNKEL (reference sequence). V was cut by 4 bases and J by 0 bases, with 7 bases left in between. The CDR3 totals 14 residues. The CDR3 DNA reads as TGTGCCAGCAGCCGAATAGGTAGCAATCAGCCCCAGCATTTT. This codes for CASSRIGSNQPQHF.

The chain links TRBV7-3 to TRBJ2-2; D gene ambiguous. The V gene's germline CDR1 is SGHTA and CDR2 FQGTGA. V was trimmed by 2 bases and J by 5 bases, leaving 12 bases between them. This CDR3 region has 15 residues. The CDR3 DNA sequence: TGTGCCAGCAGCTTAGGTCTATCCCGGACCGGGGAGCTGTTTTTT. Protein sequence: CASSLGLSRTGELFF.

This clonotype was recorded many times. The chain employs TRBV30 and TRBJ1-5, with D unclear. The CDR3 is made up of 14 amino acids. V lost 0 bases and J lost 0, with 6 bases in between. From germline, CDR1 is GTSNPN and CDR2 SVGIG (reference sequence). The CDR3 sequence is CAWSVDNSNQPQHF. The CDR3 DNA reads TGTGCCTGGAGTGTAGATAATAGCAATCAGCCCCAGCATTTT.

This clonotype was detected ten times or more. This rearrangement joins TRBV20-1 to TRBJ2-3, with 9 bases that match TRBD2. CDR1 and CDR2 from the germline V gene are DFQATT and SNEGSKA (reference sequence). V lost 1 base, J lost 1 base, and 9 bases stayed unmatched. The CDR3 sequence is 17 residues long. CDR3 amino acids: CSARAPLTSGGTDTQYF. DNA of the CDR3: TGCAGTGCTAGAGCCCCCTTGACTAGCGGTGGCACAGATACGCAGTATTTT.

This clonotype was observed many times. V and J are TRBV20-1 and TRBJ2-1; D might be TRBD2 (6 bases). CDR3 length: 13 amino acids. CDR1 is DFQATT, CDR2 SNEGSKA, per germline (reference sequence). V lost 6 bases to trimming and J lost 8 bases, with 17 bases between them. CDR3 amino acids: CSAVLSGSYEQFF. In DNA, the CDR3 is TGCAGTGCCGTCTTGTCCGGGAGCTATGAGCAGTTCTTC.

This clonotype was seen only a few times. This rearrangement joins TRBV6-1 to TRBJ2-2, with D unclear. The CDR3 has 14 residues. Trimming took 3 bases from V and 3 from J, leaving 8 bases between them. In germline, CDR1 is MNHNS, CDR2 SASEGT. The CDR3 protein is CASSEFGHTGELFF. As DNA, the CDR3 is TGTGCCAGCAGTGAGTTCGGGCACACCGGGGAGCTGTTTTTT.

The table lists this clonotype with many counts. The rearrangement links TRBV6-1 to TRBJ2-7; 7 bases agree with TRBD2. With 5 bases clipped from V and 0 bases from J, the junction kept 7 bases outside the gene matches. This CDR3 is built from 15 residues. Looked up from germline, CDR1 is MNHNS and CDR2 is SASEGT. The CDR3 loop reads CASSNSGTLSYEQYF. The CDR3 DNA sequence: TGTGCCAGCAGTAACAGCGGGACCCTCTCCTACGAGCAGTACTTC.

The CDR3 DNA reads as TGCGCCAGCAGCTTGTCAGCGGGTGATACTGAGCAGTTCTTC. Residues: CASSLSAGDTEQFF. The J gene is TRBJ2-1, the V gene TRBV5-1; a possible D gene is TRBD2 (6 bases). The CDR3 loop spans 14 amino acids. CDR1 SGHRS and CDR2 YFSETQ come from the germline V gene. V lost 1 base, J lost 9 bases, and 14 bases lay in between.

The chain employs TRBV2 and TRBJ2-2; 13 positions match TRBD2. The CDR3 has 13 residues. Trimming took 11 bases from V and 7 from J; bases not matched to a gene: 4. Germline V CDR1 and CDR2: SNHLY, FYNNEI. The CDR3 here is CALRLAGGGELFF. The CDR3 DNA follows: TGTGCCCTCCGACTAGCGGGAGGCGGGGAGCTGTTTTTT.

This chain joins TRBV7-8 and TRBJ2-5; tentatively, D is TRBD1 (6 bases). The CDR3 covers 14 residues. Trimming took 5 bases from V and 2 from J, leaving 12 bases between them. Germline loops: CDR1 SGHVS, CDR2 FQNEAQ. This chain's CDR3 is CASSLGTSQETQYF. The DNA for the CDR3 is TGTGCCAGCAGCCTCGGGACATCTCAAGAGACCCAGTACTTC.

In this sample, this clonotype turned up many times. The chain has TRBV18 and TRBJ1-1, with D unresolved. The V gene lost 1 base and the J gene lost 1 base, with 4 bases spanning the gap. The CDR3 sequence is 13 residues long. Germline V gene data show CDR1 as KGHSH and CDR2 as LQKENI. The CDR3 DNA sequence: TGTGCCAGCTCACCACAAGAGAACACTGAAGCTTTCTTT. It encodes CASSPQENTEAFF. The variable domain in full, with the rest retrieved from reference TRBV18 and TRBJ1-1, is NAGVMQNPRHLVRRRGQEARLRCSPMKGHSHVYWYRQLPEEGLKFMVYLQKENIIDESGMPKERFSAEFPKEGPSILRIQQVVRGDSAAYFCASSPQENTEAFFGQGTRLTVV.

Many counts were recorded for this clonotype. The chain couples TRBV12-3 or TRBV12-4 to TRBJ1-4; TRBD1 matches at 8 bases. This CDR3 is built from 17 residues. Losses at the gene ends were 1 base for V and 0 bases for J; bases not matched to a gene: 4. The CDR3 sequence: CASSLEAGGATNEKLFF. The CDR3 coding sequence is TGTGCCAGCAGTTTAGAGGCAGGGGGCGCAACTAATGAAAAACTGTTTTTT.

The J gene is TRBJ1-2, the V gene TRBV19; TRBD1 is a possible D gene (5 bases). The germline V and J ends were trimmed by 7 bases and 2 bases, with 14 bases remaining between them. Germline CDR1 is LNHDA and CDR2 is SQIVND (reference sequence). This CDR3 contains 14 residues. The CDR3 loop reads CASKDGGYNYGYTF. DNA for the CDR3: TGTGCCAGTAAGGATGGGGGGTACAACTATGGCTACACCTTC.

This clonotype was observed a few times. This chain connects TRBV29-1 to TRBJ1-1, with D perhaps matching TRBD1 (6 bases). Trimming took 6 bases from V and 1 from J, leaving 15 bases between them. This CDR3 is built from 14 residues. CDR1 SQVTM and CDR2 ANQGSEA come from the germline V gene. In DNA, the CDR3 is TGCAGCGTCCTTGAGGGGGAGGAGAACACTGAAGCTTTCTTT. The encoded protein is CSVLEGEENTEAFF.

This clonotype was seen ten or more times. V usage is TRBV9 and J usage is TRBJ1-6; D remains ambiguous. The CDR3 contains 15 residues. Deletions cut 2 bases from V and 1 base from J, with 7 bases between. CDR1 and CDR2 from the germline V gene are SGDLS and YYNGEE. The CDR3 DNA sequence: TGTGCCAGCAGCGTGGGAGTGTCCTATAATTCACCCCTCCACTTT. Translated, it gives CASSVGVSYNSPLHF. The full variable domain, rest sourced from reference TRBV9 and TRBJ1-6, is DSGVTQTPKHLITATGQRVTLRCSPRSGDLSVYWYQQSLDQGLQFLIQYYNGEERAKGNILERFSAQQFPDLHSELNLSSLELGDSALYFCASSVGVSYNSPLHFGNGTRLTVT.

The chain is built from TRBV9 and TRBJ1-2; no clear D. This CDR3 spans 13 amino acids. Germline CDR1 and CDR2: SGDLS and YYNGEE. V was clipped by 4 bases and J by 1 base, with 8 bases between them. CDR3 loop: CASSPRNNYGYTF. DNA for the CDR3: TGTGCCAGCAGCCCCCGGAATAACTATGGCTACACCTTC.